This T cell receptor beta chain is from a study of blood T cell repertoires in COVID-19. The CDR3 has 15 amino acids. Trimming cost V 3 bases and J 4 bases; bases outside gene matches: 5. The germline gives CDR1 SNHLY, CDR2 FYNNEI. Measured with immunoSEQ multiplex PCR; TCRdb has only the in-frame clones, and not every one. The sample lists roughly 250,000 clones; approximately 86% were seen once. The receptor was derived from a human donor with COVID-19, enrolled during active disease. The donor label of this sample is uncertain. What was sequenced was peripheral blood. V and J are TRBV2 and TRBJ2-2, with 7 bases aligning to TRBD1. The CDR3 sequence: CASSDRRGRTGELFF. In nucleotides, the CDR3 is TGTGCCAGCAGTGACCGAAGGGGGCGCACCGGGGAGCTGTTTTTT.